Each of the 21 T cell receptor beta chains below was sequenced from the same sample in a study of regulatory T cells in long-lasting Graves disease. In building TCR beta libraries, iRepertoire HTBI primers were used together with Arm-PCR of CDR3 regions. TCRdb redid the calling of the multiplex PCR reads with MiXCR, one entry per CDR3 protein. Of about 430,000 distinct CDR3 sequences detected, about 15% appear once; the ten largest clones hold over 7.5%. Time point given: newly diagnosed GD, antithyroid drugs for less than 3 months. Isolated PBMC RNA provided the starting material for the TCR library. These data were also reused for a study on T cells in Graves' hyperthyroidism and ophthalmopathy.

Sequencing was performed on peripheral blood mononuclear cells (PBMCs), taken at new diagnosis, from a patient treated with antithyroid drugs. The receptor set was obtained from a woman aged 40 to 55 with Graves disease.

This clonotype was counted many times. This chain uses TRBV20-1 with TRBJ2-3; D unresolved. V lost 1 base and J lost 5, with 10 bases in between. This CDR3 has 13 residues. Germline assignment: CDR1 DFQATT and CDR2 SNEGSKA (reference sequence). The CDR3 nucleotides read TGCAGTGCTAGAGGTCTTGACGGAGATACGCAGTATTTT. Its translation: CSARGLDGDTQYF.

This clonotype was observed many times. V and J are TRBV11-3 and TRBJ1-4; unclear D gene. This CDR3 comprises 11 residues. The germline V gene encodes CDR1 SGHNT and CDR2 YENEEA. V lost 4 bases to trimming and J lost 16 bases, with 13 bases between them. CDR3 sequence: CASSSSNEPFF. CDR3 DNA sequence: TGTGCCAGCAGCTCCTCTAATGAACCGTTTTTT.

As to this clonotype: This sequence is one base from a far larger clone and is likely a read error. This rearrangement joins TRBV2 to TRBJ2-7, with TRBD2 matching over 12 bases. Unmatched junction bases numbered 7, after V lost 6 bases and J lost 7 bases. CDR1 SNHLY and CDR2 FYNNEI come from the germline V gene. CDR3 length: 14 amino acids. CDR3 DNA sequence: TGTGCCAGCAGACTAGCGGGAGGTACGAATGAGCAGTACTTC. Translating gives CASRLAGGTNEQYF.

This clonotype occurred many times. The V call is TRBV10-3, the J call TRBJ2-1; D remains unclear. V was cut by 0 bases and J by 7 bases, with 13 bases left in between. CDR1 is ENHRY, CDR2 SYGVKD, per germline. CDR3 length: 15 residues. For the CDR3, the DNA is TGTGCCATCAGTGAGTCGGTTAGTGGAAGTAATGAGCAGTTCTTC. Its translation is CAISESVSGSNEQFF.

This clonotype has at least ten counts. The CDR3, as DNA: TGCGCCAGCAGCTTGGTTAGCGGGAGGGGATTCAATGAGCAGTTCTTC. It yields the protein CASSLVSGRGFNEQFF. V and J are TRBV5-1 and TRBJ2-1; the match to TRBD2 covers 11 bases. Trimming removed 0 bases from V and 6 bases from J; junction bases left unmatched: 5. CDR1 is SGHRS, CDR2 YFSETQ, per germline. This CDR3 comprises 16 residues.

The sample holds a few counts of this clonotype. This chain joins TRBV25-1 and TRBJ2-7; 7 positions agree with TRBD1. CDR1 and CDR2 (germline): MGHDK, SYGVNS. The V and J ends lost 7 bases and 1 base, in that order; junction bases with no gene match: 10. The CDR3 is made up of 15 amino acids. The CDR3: CASTDKGAESYEQYF. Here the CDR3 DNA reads TGTGCCAGCACAGACAAGGGGGCGGAGTCCTACGAGCAGTACTTC.

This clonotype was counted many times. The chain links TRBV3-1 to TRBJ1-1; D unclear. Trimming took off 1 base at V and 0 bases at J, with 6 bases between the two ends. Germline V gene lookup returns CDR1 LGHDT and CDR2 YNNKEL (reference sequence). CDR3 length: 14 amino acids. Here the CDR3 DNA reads TGTGCCAGCAGCCAAGTTGACATGAACACTGAAGCTTTCTTT. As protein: CASSQVDMNTEAFF.

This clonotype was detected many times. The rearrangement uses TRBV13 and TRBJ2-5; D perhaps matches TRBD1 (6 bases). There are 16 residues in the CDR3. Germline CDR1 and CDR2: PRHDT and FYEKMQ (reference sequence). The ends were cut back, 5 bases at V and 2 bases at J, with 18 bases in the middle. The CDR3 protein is CASSLRSGHLQETQYF. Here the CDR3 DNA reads TGTGCCAGCAGCCTTAGGTCGGGACACTTACAAGAGACCCAGTACTTC.

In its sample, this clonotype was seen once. The CDR3 is CASSGGLAGESQYEQYF. In DNA form, the CDR3 reads TGTGCCAGCAGCGGGGGGCTAGCGGGAGAGTCCCAGTACGAGCAGTACTTC. V gene TRBV12-3 or TRBV12-4 combines with J gene TRBJ2-7; 10 bases align to TRBD2. The CDR3 consists of 17 residues. With 6 bases clipped from V and 4 bases from J, the junction kept 15 bases outside the gene matches.

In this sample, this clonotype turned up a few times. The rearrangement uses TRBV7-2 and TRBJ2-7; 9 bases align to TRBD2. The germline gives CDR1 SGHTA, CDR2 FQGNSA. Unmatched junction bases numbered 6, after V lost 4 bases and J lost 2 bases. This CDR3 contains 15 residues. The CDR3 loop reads CASSSPGLATYEQYF. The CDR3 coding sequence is TGTGCCAGCAGCTCCCCCGGACTAGCGACCTACGAGCAGTACTTC.

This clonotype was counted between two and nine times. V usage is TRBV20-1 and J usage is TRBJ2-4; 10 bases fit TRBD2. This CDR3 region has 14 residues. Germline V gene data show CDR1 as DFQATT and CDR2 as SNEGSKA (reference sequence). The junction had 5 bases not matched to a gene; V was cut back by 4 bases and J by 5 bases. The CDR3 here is CSAIPAGGQNIQYF. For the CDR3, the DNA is TGCAGTGCTATCCCAGCGGGAGGGCAAAACATTCAGTACTTC.

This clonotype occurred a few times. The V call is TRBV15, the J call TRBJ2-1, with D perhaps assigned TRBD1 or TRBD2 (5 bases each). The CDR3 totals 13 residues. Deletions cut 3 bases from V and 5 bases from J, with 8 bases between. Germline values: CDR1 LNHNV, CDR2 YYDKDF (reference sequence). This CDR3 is CATSRGENNEQFF. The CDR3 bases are TGTGCCACCAGCAGGGGGGAGAACAATGAGCAGTTCTTC.

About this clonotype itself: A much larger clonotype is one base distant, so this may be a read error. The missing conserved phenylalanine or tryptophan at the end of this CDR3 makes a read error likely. As DNA, the CDR3 is TGTGCCAGCGCTGAGGGAACGGGTCTTTATAGCAATCAGCCCCAGCATCTT. This sequence encodes CASAEGTGLYSNQPQHL. This chain uses TRBV2 with TRBJ1-5; D is unclear. The germline CDR1 and CDR2 sequences are SNHLY and FYNNEI. This CDR3 spans 17 amino acids. Between the trimmed V and J ends, which lost 8 bases and 0 bases, there was a span of 20 bases.

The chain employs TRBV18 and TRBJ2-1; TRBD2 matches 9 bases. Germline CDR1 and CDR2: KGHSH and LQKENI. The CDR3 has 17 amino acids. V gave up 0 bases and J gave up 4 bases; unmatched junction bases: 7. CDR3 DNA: TGTGCCAGCTCACCACCCAATAGCGGGAGAGGTTACAATGAGCAGTTCTTC. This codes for CASSPPNSGRGYNEQFF.

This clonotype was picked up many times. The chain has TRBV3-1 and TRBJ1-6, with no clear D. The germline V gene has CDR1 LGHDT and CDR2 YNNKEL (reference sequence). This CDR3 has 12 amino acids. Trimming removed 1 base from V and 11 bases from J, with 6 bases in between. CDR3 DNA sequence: TGTGCCAGCAGCCAAGGGCCAGCACCCCTCCACTTT. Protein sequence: CASSQGPAPLHF.

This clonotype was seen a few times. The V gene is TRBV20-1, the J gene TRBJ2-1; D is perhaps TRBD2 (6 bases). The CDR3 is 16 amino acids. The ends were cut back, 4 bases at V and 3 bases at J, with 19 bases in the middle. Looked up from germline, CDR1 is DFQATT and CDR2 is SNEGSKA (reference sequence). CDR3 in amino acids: CSAIPLGGRGYNEQFF. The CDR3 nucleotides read TGCAGTGCTATCCCGCTGGGAGGCCGAGGCTACAATGAGCAGTTCTTC.

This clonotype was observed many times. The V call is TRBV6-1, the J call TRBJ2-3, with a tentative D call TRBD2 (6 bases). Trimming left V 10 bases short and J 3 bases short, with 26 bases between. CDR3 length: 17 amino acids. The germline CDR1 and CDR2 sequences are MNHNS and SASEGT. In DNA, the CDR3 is TGTGCCACGACCAGCCACCCCGGGGCGGGGATTACAGATACGCAGTATTTT. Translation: CATTSHPGAGITDTQYF.

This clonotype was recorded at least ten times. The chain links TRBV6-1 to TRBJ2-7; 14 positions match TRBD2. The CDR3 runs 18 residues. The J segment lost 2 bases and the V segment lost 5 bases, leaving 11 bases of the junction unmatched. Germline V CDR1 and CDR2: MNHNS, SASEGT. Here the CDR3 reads CASSPGTSGSGPPYEQYF. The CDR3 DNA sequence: TGTGCCAGCAGTCCCGGGACTAGCGGGAGCGGCCCGCCCTACGAGCAGTACTTC.

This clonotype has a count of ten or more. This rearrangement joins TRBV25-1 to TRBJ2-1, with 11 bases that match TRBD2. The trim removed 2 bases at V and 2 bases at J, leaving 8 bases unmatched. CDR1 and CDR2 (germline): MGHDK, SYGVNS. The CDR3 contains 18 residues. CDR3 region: CASSEHSGRALTYNEQFF. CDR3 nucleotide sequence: TGTGCCAGCAGTGAACATAGCGGGAGGGCCCTAACCTACAATGAGCAGTTCTTC.

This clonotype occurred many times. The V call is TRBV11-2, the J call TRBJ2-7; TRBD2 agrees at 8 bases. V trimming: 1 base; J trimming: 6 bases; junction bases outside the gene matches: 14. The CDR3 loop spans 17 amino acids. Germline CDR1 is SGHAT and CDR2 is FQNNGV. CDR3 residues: CASSLAAYGGRKSEQYF. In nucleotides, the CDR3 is TGTGCCAGCAGCTTAGCGGCATACGGCGGGAGGAAGAGCGAGCAGTACTTC.

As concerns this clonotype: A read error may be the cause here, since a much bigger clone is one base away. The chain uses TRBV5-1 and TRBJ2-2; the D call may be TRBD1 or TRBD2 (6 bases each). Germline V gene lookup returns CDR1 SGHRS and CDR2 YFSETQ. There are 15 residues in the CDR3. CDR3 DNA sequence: TGCGCCAGCAGCTTGGCTACAGGGAACACCGGGGGGCTGTTTTTT. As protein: CASSLATGNTGGLFF.